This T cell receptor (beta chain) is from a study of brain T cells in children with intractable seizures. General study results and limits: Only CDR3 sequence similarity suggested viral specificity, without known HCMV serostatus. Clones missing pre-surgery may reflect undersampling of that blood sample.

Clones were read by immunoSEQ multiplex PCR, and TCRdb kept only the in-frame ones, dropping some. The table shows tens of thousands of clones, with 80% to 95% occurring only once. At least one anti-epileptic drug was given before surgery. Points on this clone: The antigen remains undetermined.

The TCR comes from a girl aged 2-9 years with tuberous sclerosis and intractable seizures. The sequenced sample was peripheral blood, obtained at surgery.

DNA for the CDR3: TGTGCCAGCAGTCCGCAGACACACTCCTACGAGCAGTACTTC. This codes for CASSPQTHSYEQYF. V is TRBV6-5 and J is TRBJ2-7; D unclear. V was shortened by 5 bases and J by 0 bases, with 11 bases between the two germline ends. Germline loops: CDR1 MNHEY, CDR2 SVGAGI. The CDR3 is 14 residues long.